These 27 T cell receptor beta chains originate from one sample sequenced in a study of chemoradiotherapy in HPV16-positive cancers. Data came from immunoSEQ multiplex PCR; TCRdb stores just in-frame clones and leaves some out. This sample has about 14,000 clones, with roughly 90% found just once. Here the sequenced sample was tumor tissue, taken from a patient who underwent chemoradiotherapy. Every receptor here comes from a human donor with HPV-associated anogenital cancer.

V usage is TRBV15 and J usage is TRBJ2-7; D perhaps matches TRBD1 (6 bases). Germline loops: CDR1 LNHNV, CDR2 YYDKDF (reference sequence). The CDR3 has 15 residues. Trimming removed 0 bases from V and 3 bases from J, with 12 bases in between. CDR3 region: CATSRDWGRLYEQYF. The DNA for the CDR3 is TGTGCCACCAGCAGAGATTGGGGGCGCCTCTACGAGCAGTACTTC.

The V gene is TRBV2, the J gene TRBJ2-1; TRBD2 aligns across 7 bases. The CDR3 has 15 amino acids. V dropped 5 bases and J dropped 8; count of bases not matched to a gene: 12. Germline CDR1 SNHLY, CDR2 FYNNEI. CDR3 coding DNA: TGTGCCAGCAGTCCCCGGGGGGAGCGGGACCATGAGCAGTTCTTC. It specifies CASSPRGERDHEQFF. Based on the CDR3 plus reference TRBV2 and TRBJ2-1, the full variable domain is EPEVTQTPSHQVTQMGQEVILRCVPISNHLYFYWYRQILGQKVEFLVSFYNNEISEKSEIFDDQFSVERPDGSNFTLKIRSTKLEDSAMYFCASSPRGERDHEQFFGPGTRLTVL.

The chain joins TRBV14 to TRBJ2-1; D not resolved. The CDR3 sequence is 17 residues long. V was pared by 1 base and J by 3 bases, with 16 bases between. Germline V CDR1 and CDR2: SGHDN, FVKESK. CDR3 sequence reads: CASSQGGSEFVYNEQFF. The CDR3 DNA sequence: TGTGCCAGCAGCCAAGGGGGATCGGAGTTCGTCTACAATGAGCAGTTCTTC. The full variable domain, with the rest looked up from reference TRBV14 and TRBJ2-1, is EAGVTQFPSHSVIEKGQTVTLRCDPISGHDNLYWYRRVMGKEIKFLLHFVKESKQDESGMPNNRFLAERTGGTYSTLKVQPAELEDSGVYFCASSQGGSEFVYNEQFFGPGTRLTVL.

This clone was seen only once. V is TRBV6-6 and J is TRBJ2-7; D might be TRBD1 or TRBD2, each matching 5 bases. Germline CDR1 reads MNHNY; CDR2 reads SVGAGI (reference sequence). The CDR3 extends over 15 amino acids. The V gene lost 4 bases and the J gene lost 1 base, with 14 bases spanning the gap. The chain's CDR3 is CASSFTRDGSYEQYF. The CDR3 coding sequence is TGTGCCAGCAGTTTTACCCGGGACGGATCCTACGAGCAGTACTTC.

The gene calls are TRBV4-3 and TRBJ2-1; D remains unclear. Germline loops: CDR1 LGHNA, CDR2 YSLEER. The CDR3 has 14 residues. The germline V and J ends were trimmed by 0 bases and 9 bases, with 12 bases remaining between them. CDR3 protein: CASSQENLDTEQFF. CDR3 bases: TGCGCCAGCAGCCAAGAAAATTTAGATACTGAGCAGTTCTTC.

The rearrangement links TRBV7-9 to TRBJ1-1; possibly TRBD1 for D (6 bases). CDR1 is SEHNR, CDR2 FQNEAQ, per germline (reference sequence). The V end lost 6 bases, the J end lost 4 bases, and 12 bases lay between the germline ends. This CDR3 is built from 13 residues. The CDR3 DNA reads as TGTGCCAGCAGTACACAGGGTGGCACTGAAGCTTTCTTT. It codes for CASSTQGGTEAFF.

V and J are TRBV25-1 and TRBJ2-2, with D unresolved. In germline, CDR1 is MGHDK, CDR2 SYGVNS. V dropped 2 bases and J dropped 4 bases, with 17 bases sitting between them. CDR3 length: 17 amino acids. This CDR3 reads CASSEISVPGTTGELFF. The CDR3 coding sequence is TGTGCCAGCAGTGAAATCTCCGTGCCTGGTACCACCGGGGAGCTGTTTTTT.

The chain couples TRBV5-1 to TRBJ2-4; D possibly corresponds to TRBD2 (5 bases). Trimming removed 4 bases at V and 4 bases at J, with 18 bases between. The CDR3 loop spans 16 amino acids. Germline values: CDR1 SGHRS, CDR2 YFSETQ. CDR3 bases: TGCGCCAGCAGCCTGGATGCGGGTAGAGGGAAAAACATTCAGTACTTC. Translating it yields CASSLDAGRGKNIQYF. Filled out from reference TRBV5-1 and TRBJ2-4, the complete variable domain reads KAGVTQTPRYLIKTRGQQVTLSCSPISGHRSVSWYQQTPGQGLQFLFEYFSETQRNKGNFPGRFSGRQFSNSRSEMNVSTLELGDSALYLCASSLDAGRGKNIQYFGAGTRLSVL.

The chain joins TRBV28 to TRBJ1-1, with D possibly TRBD1 on 5 matching bases. This CDR3 comprises 13 residues. CDR1 is MDHEN and CDR2 is SYDVKM in the germline V gene. V was clipped by 2 bases and J by 7 bases, with 11 bases between them. In DNA form, the CDR3 reads TGTGCCAGCAGTTTAATACAGGATCATGAAGCTTTCTTT. Translation: CASSLIQDHEAFF.

The chain recombines TRBV10-3 with TRBJ2-7; TRBD1 matches at 7 bases. The ends lost 6 bases at V and 1 base at J; junction bases unmatched: 3. The V gene's germline CDR1 is ENHRY and CDR2 SYGVKD. The CDR3 is 13 residues long. CDR3 region: CAIRLQGSYEQYF. CDR3 bases: TGTGCCATCAGGCTACAGGGGTCCTACGAGCAGTACTTC.

The chain combines TRBV6-1 with TRBJ2-7; possible D gene TRBD1, 6 bases. V lost 7 bases and J 9 bases, leaving 22 bases between the germline ends. CDR1 is MNHNS and CDR2 is SASEGT in the germline V gene. This CDR3 has 14 residues. The CDR3 loop reads CASTLGVTGEGQYF. As DNA, the CDR3 is TGTGCCAGCACCCTGGGGGTGACAGGTGAAGGGCAGTACTTC.

This clone was found once. The chain links TRBV30 to TRBJ2-3; TRBD1 is a possible D gene (7 bases). CDR3 length: 13 residues. Trimming shortened V by 3 bases and J by 9 bases, and 16 bases separated the two germline ends. Germline-derived CDR1 and CDR2 are GTSNPN and SVGIG (reference sequence). For the CDR3, the DNA is TGTGCCTGGAGCAAAGACAGGGCGGGGACGCAGTATTTT. It specifies CAWSKDRAGTQYF.

The table lists this clone with a few counts. The DNA for the CDR3 is TGTGCCAGCGAAGGGGGGAAGAAGGCTTTCTTT. Its protein product is CASEGGKKAFF. The rearrangement uses TRBV2 and TRBJ1-1, with D perhaps matching TRBD1 (6 bases). This CDR3 spans 11 amino acids. Trimming removed 8 bases from V and 11 bases from J, with 15 bases in between. The V gene's germline CDR1 is SNHLY and CDR2 FYNNEI.

This clone turned up a few times. The CDR3 loop is CASSFGGRDYEQYF. The CDR3 DNA is TGCGCCAGCAGCTTCGGCGGGAGGGATTACGAGCAGTACTTC. The chain recombines TRBV5-1 with TRBJ2-7, with 9 nucleotides matching TRBD2. J lost 4 bases, V lost 2 bases, and 4 bases had no gene match. Germline-derived CDR1 and CDR2 are SGHRS and YFSETQ. The CDR3 spans 14 residues.

J is TRBJ1-1 and V is TRBV9, with a possible D match to TRBD1 (6 bases). Per the germline V gene, CDR1 is SGDLS and CDR2 is YYNGEE. V was pared by 1 base and J by 4 bases, with 17 bases between. The CDR3 contains 16 residues. The CDR3 loop reads CASSVIPGADLTEAFF. The CDR3 DNA sequence: TGTGCCAGCAGCGTAATCCCGGGGGCAGACCTCACTGAAGCTTTCTTT.

The sample holds a few counts of this clone. The genes are TRBV7-3 and TRBJ2-1, with a possible D match to TRBD2 (6 bases). CDR1 is SGHTA and CDR2 is FQGTGA in the germline V gene. V lost 2 bases and J lost 6, with 14 bases in between. This CDR3 is 15 amino acids long. The CDR3 DNA sequence: TGTGCCAGCAGCTTAGACCCGGGACTTATCAATGAGCAGTTCTTC. The encoded protein is CASSLDPGLINEQFF. Supplemented by reference TRBV7-3 and TRBJ2-1, the full variable domain reads GAGVSQTPSNKVTEKGKYVELRCDPISGHTALYWYRQSLGQGPEFLIYFQGTGAADDSGLPNDRFFAVRPEGSVSTLKIQRTERGDSAVYLCASSLDPGLINEQFFGPGTRLTVL.

This chain links TRBV30 with TRBJ1-2; D not certain. Trimming shortened V by 2 bases and J by 5 bases, and 12 bases separated the two germline ends. In germline, CDR1 is GTSNPN, CDR2 SVGIG (reference sequence). The CDR3 runs to 13 residues. CDR3 region: CAWSFPRAYGYTF. The CDR3 DNA is TGTGCCTGGAGTTTTCCCCGGGCTTATGGCTACACCTTC.

This chain connects TRBV2 to TRBJ1-2, with 12 bases fitting TRBD1. This CDR3 is built from 17 residues. Per the germline V gene, CDR1 is SNHLY and CDR2 is FYNNEI. With 6 bases clipped from V and 6 bases from J, the junction kept 14 bases outside the gene matches. The chain's CDR3 is CASRGGQGALGRDGYTF. In DNA form, the CDR3 reads TGTGCCAGCAGGGGGGGACAGGGGGCCTTGGGGAGAGATGGCTACACCTTC.

This clone has just one count. The chain joins TRBV4-3 to TRBJ1-1; D not resolved. The germline V gene has CDR1 LGHNA and CDR2 YSLEER. V lost 1 base to trimming and J lost 3 bases, with 12 bases between them. The CDR3 contains 15 residues. CDR3 loop: CASSQGRTLDTEAFF. CDR3 bases: TGCGCCAGCAGCCAAGGGCGGACGTTGGACACTGAAGCTTTCTTT.

This clone was seen once. The chain links TRBV11-3 to TRBJ1-1; D perhaps matches TRBD1 (6 bases). Germline loops: CDR1 SGHNT, CDR2 YENEEA. V was cut by 3 bases and J by 5 bases, with 13 bases left in between. This CDR3 has 14 residues. The CDR3 reads CASSFLTGRTEAFF. The CDR3 bases are TGTGCCAGCAGCTTTCTCACAGGGCGGACTGAAGCTTTCTTT.

This clone was recorded only once. This rearrangement joins TRBV4-3 to TRBJ2-1; TRBD1 might be the D (6 bases). Germline assignment: CDR1 LGHNA and CDR2 YSLEER. The CDR3 runs to 15 residues. Trimming cost V 3 bases and J 0 bases, with 9 bases left between them. The CDR3 is CASSHGQSSYNEQFF. In DNA, the CDR3 is TGCGCCAGCAGCCACGGACAGAGCTCCTACAATGAGCAGTTCTTC.

The chain uses TRBV7-2 and TRBJ2-7, with 14 bases fitting TRBD2. The CDR3 loop spans 18 amino acids. With V trimmed by 5 bases and J by 2 bases, 11 bases remained unmatched. Per germline, CDR1 SGHTA and CDR2 FQGNSA. As DNA, the CDR3 is TGTGCCAGCAGCATGGGGACTAGCGGGAGAAGTACACCCTACGAGCAGTACTTC. It codes for CASSMGTSGRSTPYEQYF. Looking up the rest from reference TRBV7-2 and TRBJ2-7 gives the full variable domain: GAGVSQSPSNKVTEKGKDVELRCDPISGHTALYWYRQSLGQGLEFLIYFQGNSAPDKSGLPSDRFSAERTGGSVSTLTIQRTQQEDSAVYLCASSMGTSGRSTPYEQYFGPGTRLTVT.

The gene calls are TRBV19 and TRBJ2-1, with TRBD2 as a possible D gene (6 bases). Trimming left V 2 bases short and J 8 bases short, with 22 bases between. CDR3 length: 17 amino acids. From germline, CDR1 is LNHDA and CDR2 SQIVND (reference sequence). The CDR3 loop is CASSIIRVGGGLHEQFF. CDR3 in DNA: TGTGCCAGTAGTATAATTCGTGTCGGGGGAGGTCTCCATGAGCAGTTCTTC.

V usage is TRBV11-3 and J usage is TRBJ2-5; unclear D gene. The CDR3 runs 10 residues. From germline, CDR1 is SGHNT and CDR2 YENEEA. Trimming pared 6 bases from V and 4 bases from J, leaving 3 bases between. CDR3 in amino acids: CASSGETQYF. The CDR3 region has the DNA TGTGCCAGCAGTGGAGAGACCCAGTACTTC.

This rearrangement joins TRBV18 to TRBJ1-1; 8 positions agree with TRBD1. CDR3 length: 15 residues. CDR1 is KGHSH and CDR2 is LQKENI in the germline V gene. V shed 5 bases and J 4 bases; nucleotides not matched to a gene: 9. The chain's CDR3 is CASSWGQAVITEAFF. The DNA of the CDR3 is TGTGCCAGCTCATGGGGACAGGCAGTAATCACTGAAGCTTTCTTT.

The rearrangement links TRBV4-1 to TRBJ2-2; D is possibly TRBD1 (5 bases). The CDR3 covers 16 residues. Germline CDR1 is MGHRA and CDR2 is YSYEKL. V was trimmed by 1 base and J by 2 bases, leaving 11 bases between them. The CDR3 region has the DNA TGCGCCAGCAGCCAAGTAGGCAGGGCTAACACCGGGGAGCTGTTTTTT. The encoded protein is CASSQVGRANTGELFF.

The genes are TRBV2 and TRBJ2-2, with 7 bases aligning to TRBD2. Germline V gives CDR1 SNHLY, CDR2 FYNNEI. The CDR3 consists of 16 residues. Losses at the gene ends were 5 bases for V and 3 bases for J; bases not matched to a gene: 9. CDR3 region: CASSKTAGADTGELFF. CDR3 nucleotides: TGTGCCAGCAGTAAAACGGCGGGAGCGGACACCGGGGAGCTGTTTTTT.